Listed here are 25 T cell receptor beta chains from one sample, sequenced in a study of HIV-infected patients and healthy controls. Each CDR3 protein is one row after TCRdb ran MiXCR on the 5' RACE reads. The data show fewer than 20,000 distinct CDR3 sequences, roughly 19% seen once. Sequenced material: CD8+ T cells from blood. All receptors come from a human donor in good health.

The V gene is TRBV7-9, the J gene TRBJ1-2; D is ambiguous. The germline V gene has CDR1 SEHNR and CDR2 FQNEAQ (reference sequence). V lost 4 bases, J lost 4 bases, and 13 bases lay in between. The CDR3 contains 14 residues. CDR3 protein: CASSWAPTVYGYTF. The CDR3 DNA follows: TGTGCCAGCAGCTGGGCGCCAACAGTCTATGGCTACACCTTC. The full variable domain, its missing parts supplied by reference TRBV7-9 and TRBJ1-2, is DTGVSQNPRHKITKRGQNVTFRCDPISEHNRLYWYRQTLGQGPEFLTYFQNEAQLEKSRLLSDRFSAERPKGSFSTLEIQRTEQGDSAMYLCASSWAPTVYGYTFGSGTRLTVV.

The chain recombines TRBV20-1 with TRBJ1-1; D ambiguous. The V end lost 1 base, the J end lost 0 bases, and 6 bases lay between the germline ends. Per germline, CDR1 DFQATT and CDR2 SNEGSKA (reference sequence). There are 13 residues in the CDR3. In DNA form, the CDR3 reads TGCAGTGCTAGAGCTTCTGTGAACACTGAAGCTTTCTTT. Its protein is CSARASVNTEAFF.

The genes are TRBV9 and TRBJ2-1; D is unresolved. V lost 3 bases and J lost 6, with 7 bases in between. The CDR3 consists of 12 residues. Germline assignment: CDR1 SGDLS and CDR2 YYNGEE. The CDR3 sequence: CASSAGSNEQFF. Here the CDR3 DNA reads TGTGCCAGCAGCGCGGGCTCCAATGAGCAGTTCTTC. Full variable domain (rest looked up from reference TRBV9 and TRBJ2-1): DSGVTQTPKHLITATGQRVTLRCSPRSGDLSVYWYQQSLDQGLQFLIQYYNGEERAKGNILERFSAQQFPDLHSELNLSSLELGDSALYFCASSAGSNEQFFGPGTRLTVL.

Ten or more counts support this clonotype. This chain connects TRBV9 to TRBJ1-2; D remains unclear. The germline V gene encodes CDR1 SGDLS and CDR2 YYNGEE. Trimming stripped 1 base from V and 6 bases from J, with 16 bases between. The CDR3 spans 15 residues. The CDR3 region has the DNA TGTGCCAGCAGCGTAACCCAATCGGACGGACATGGCTACACCTTC. It specifies CASSVTQSDGHGYTF.

The table lists this clonotype with a few counts. The chain joins TRBV4-3 to TRBJ2-1; possibly TRBD1 for D (5 bases). Per the germline V gene, CDR1 is LGHNA and CDR2 is YSLEER. The CDR3 totals 19 residues. V shed 0 bases and J shed 4 bases, with 22 bases lying between them. The CDR3: CASSQDKNGSQGLYNEQFF. The CDR3 region has the DNA TGCGCCAGCAGCCAAGATAAGAACGGCTCTCAGGGATTGTACAATGAGCAGTTCTTC.

The rearrangement joins TRBV5-5 to TRBJ2-1; unclear D gene. In germline, CDR1 is SGHKS, CDR2 YYEKEE (reference sequence). With 6 bases removed from V and 5 bases from J, the gap between germline ends came to 12 bases. This CDR3 has 13 residues. CDR3 loop: CASNSPPHNEQFF. DNA of the CDR3: TGTGCCAGCAACTCTCCCCCTCACAATGAGCAGTTCTTC. Supplemented by reference TRBV5-5 and TRBJ2-1, the full variable domain reads DAGVTQSPTHLIKTRGQQVTLRCSPISGHKSVSWYQQVLGQGPQFIFQYYEKEERGRGNFPDRFSARQFPNYSSELNVNALLLGDSALYLCASNSPPHNEQFFGPGTRLTVL.

This clonotype was found a few times. This chain links TRBV7-2 with TRBJ2-1; D gene ambiguous. The CDR3 consists of 15 residues. Germline V lookup: CDR1 SGHTA, CDR2 FQGNSA. V gave up 5 bases and J gave up 3 bases, with 14 bases separating them. The CDR3 loop is CASSALVGNYNEQFF. CDR3 bases: TGTGCCAGCAGCGCATTAGTAGGGAACTACAATGAGCAGTTCTTC.

The V gene is TRBV7-8, the J gene TRBJ2-1, with D tentatively TRBD1 or TRBD2 (6 bases each). The CDR3 sequence is 16 residues long. Trimming removed 1 base from V and 8 bases from J, with 18 bases in between. Germline CDR1 reads SGHVS; CDR2 reads FQNEAQ. CDR3 nucleotide sequence: TGTGCCAGCAGCTTAGAGTCCCGGGGGCCTAGTTATGAGCAGTTCTTC. Its protein is CASSLESRGPSYEQFF.

The chain couples TRBV7-9 to TRBJ2-5, with D possibly being TRBD1 or TRBD2 (5 bases each). The CDR3 runs to 15 residues. V was cut by 1 base and J by 3 bases, with 12 bases left in between. The germline V gene encodes CDR1 SEHNR and CDR2 FQNEAQ (reference sequence). The CDR3 protein is CASSLDWQGEETQYF. The CDR3 coding sequence is TGTGCCAGCAGCTTAGATTGGCAGGGAGAAGAGACCCAGTACTTC.

V and J are TRBV5-1 and TRBJ2-3, with TRBD2 matching over 10 bases. Trimming at V came to 0 bases and at J to 1 base, leaving 5 bases not matched to a gene. Germline V lookup: CDR1 SGHRS, CDR2 YFSETQ. The CDR3 extends over 17 amino acids. The CDR3 spells CASSLGLAGLRTDTQYF. CDR3 DNA sequence: TGCGCCAGCAGCTTGGGACTAGCGGGTCTACGCACAGATACGCAGTATTTT. Full variable domain (outside the CDR3, taken from reference TRBV5-1 and TRBJ2-3): KAGVTQTPRYLIKTRGQQVTLSCSPISGHRSVSWYQQTPGQGLQFLFEYFSETQRNKGNFPGRFSGRQFSNSRSEMNVSTLELGDSALYLCASSLGLAGLRTDTQYFGPGTRLTVL.

Ten or more counts support this clonotype. V and J are TRBV10-3 and TRBJ1-1, with D perhaps TRBD1 (5 bases). CDR1 and CDR2 from the germline V gene are ENHRY and SYGVKD. CDR3 length: 15 amino acids. V was trimmed by 4 bases and J by 1 base, leaving 13 bases between them. CDR3 in amino acids: CAISGVGTANTEAFF. The CDR3 DNA follows: TGTGCCATCAGTGGGGTGGGGACGGCGAACACTGAAGCTTTCTTT.

Only a few counts were recorded for this clonotype. This sequence joins TRBV11-2 and TRBJ1-1; D is uncertain. CDR1 SGHAT and CDR2 FQNNGV come from the germline V gene. The CDR3 has 13 amino acids. The V gene lost 0 bases and the J gene lost 11 bases, with 13 bases spanning the gap. CDR3 DNA: TGTGCCAGCAGCTTAGATCTAGGAGTGGGGGCTTTCTTT. Its protein is CASSLDLGVGAFF.

The rearrangement joins TRBV4-1 to TRBJ2-7, with D perhaps matching TRBD1 (5 bases). Germline V gene sequence: CDR1 MGHRA, CDR2 YSYEKL. The CDR3 is 15 residues long. Trimming left V 2 bases short and J 0 bases short, with 11 bases between. Here the CDR3 reads CASSQRQLSSYEQYF. The CDR3 DNA follows: TGCGCCAGCAGCCAACGACAGTTAAGCTCCTACGAGCAGTACTTC.

This clonotype was recorded many times. The chain combines TRBV12-3 or TRBV12-4 with TRBJ2-1, with 9 nucleotides matching TRBD2. Germline trimming cut 6 bases from V and 3 bases from J; bases unmatched to any gene: 6. There are 15 residues in the CDR3. This CDR3 is CASRRLAEIYNEQFF. In DNA, the CDR3 is TGTGCCAGCAGAAGACTAGCGGAGATCTACAATGAGCAGTTCTTC.

This clonotype was detected many times. V is TRBV12-3 or TRBV12-4 and J is TRBJ1-5; no clear D gene. This CDR3 has 13 residues. With 6 bases removed from V and 0 bases from J, the gap between germline ends came to 6 bases. The CDR3 reads CASRGYSNQPQHF. The CDR3 DNA reads TGTGCCAGCAGGGGTTATAGCAATCAGCCCCAGCATTTT.

This clonotype was seen repeatedly, ten times or more. V and J are TRBV12-3 or TRBV12-4 and TRBJ2-2, with a weak D call TRBD2 (5 bases). Between the trimmed V and J ends, which lost 6 bases and 10 bases, there was a span of 15 bases. The CDR3 spans 13 residues. DNA for the CDR3: TGTGCCAGCAGCGGGGTCCGCCGACTGGAGCTGTTTTTT. Its translation: CASSGVRRLELFF.

The chain couples TRBV4-1 to TRBJ2-3; D is unresolved. Germline-derived CDR1 and CDR2 are MGHRA and YSYEKL. The CDR3 extends over 15 amino acids. The V end lost 1 base, the J end lost 0 bases, and 8 bases lay between the germline ends. This CDR3 reads CASSQVPTSTDTQYF. The CDR3 DNA reads as TGCGCCAGCAGCCAAGTTCCGACTAGCACAGATACGCAGTATTTT.

This chain uses TRBV3-1 with TRBJ2-7; 8 bases map to TRBD2. The CDR3 is made up of 18 amino acids. With V trimmed by 1 base and J by 2 bases, 13 bases remained unmatched. Germline V gene data show CDR1 as LGHDT and CDR2 as YNNKEL (reference sequence). CDR3 sequence: CASSQVPTLADPPYEQYF. The DNA of the CDR3 is TGTGCCAGCAGCCAAGTCCCTACACTAGCGGACCCCCCCTACGAGCAGTACTTC.

This clonotype came up a few times. The chain joins TRBV20-1 to TRBJ1-5; D is perhaps TRBD1 (5 bases). This CDR3 is 19 amino acids long. Per the germline V gene, CDR1 is DFQATT and CDR2 is SNEGSKA (reference sequence). The V end was cut by 5 bases, the J end by 5 bases, with 31 bases between. In nucleotides, the CDR3 is TGCAGTGCTGCCAATCCATGGGGGGAGGGTGGGAGTCGTTATCAGCCCCAGCATTTT. Encoded protein: CSAANPWGEGGSRYQPQHF.

This clonotype was seen ten or more times. The genes are TRBV25-1 and TRBJ1-5, with D possibly matching TRBD1 (5 bases). The germline V gene encodes CDR1 MGHDK and CDR2 SYGVNS. Trimming took off 1 base at V and 0 bases at J, with 10 bases between the two ends. The CDR3 has 16 residues. CDR3 sequence reads: CASSEWTNNSNQPQHF. CDR3 nucleotides: TGTGCCAGCAGTGAATGGACAAACAATAGCAATCAGCCCCAGCATTTT.

V and J are TRBV10-3 and TRBJ2-2; D ambiguous. This CDR3 comprises 14 residues. Germline V gene lookup returns CDR1 ENHRY and CDR2 SYGVKD. The V and J ends lost 0 bases and 5 bases respectively, with 7 bases between them. CDR3 sequence: CAISESAGTGELFF. CDR3 DNA: TGTGCCATCAGTGAGTCGGCAGGAACCGGGGAGCTGTTTTTT.

This clonotype has only a few counts. The chain links TRBV19 to TRBJ2-7; D may match TRBD1 or TRBD2 (5 bases each). Trimming pared 5 bases from V and 7 bases from J, leaving 21 bases between. The CDR3 loop spans 15 amino acids. The germline V gene has CDR1 LNHDA and CDR2 SQIVND (reference sequence). CDR3 residues: CASSLAGTRNREQYF. DNA of the CDR3: TGTGCCAGTAGTTTAGCCGGGACCCGTAATCGGGAGCAGTACTTC.

The J gene is TRBJ1-2, the V gene TRBV19; no reliable D call. V was clipped by 3 bases and J by 1 base, with 12 bases between them. The CDR3 spans 15 residues. The germline V gene encodes CDR1 LNHDA and CDR2 SQIVND (reference sequence). The CDR3 coding sequence is TGTGCCAGTAGTATCGGGCAGATTCTTAACTATGGCTACACCTTC. As protein: CASSIGQILNYGYTF.

The chain couples TRBV2 to TRBJ2-1; 7 bases line up with TRBD2. CDR1 and CDR2 (germline): SNHLY, FYNNEI. V gave up 5 bases and J gave up 3 bases; unmatched junction bases: 7. The CDR3 extends over 15 amino acids. CDR3 DNA sequence: TGTGCCAGCAGTTGGCGGGAGCCGATCTACAATGAGCAGTTCTTC. Its protein is CASSWREPIYNEQFF.

This clonotype was counted at least ten times. In DNA, the CDR3 is TGTGCCAGCAGCATAATACAGGGCGACTCCTATAATTCACCCCTCCACTTT. Its protein is CASSIIQGDSYNSPLHF. The chain employs TRBV21-1 and TRBJ1-6; the table's D gene call, TRBD1, was not cross checked with the DNA. TRBV21-1 represents a pseudogene. The CDR3 is 17 amino acids.